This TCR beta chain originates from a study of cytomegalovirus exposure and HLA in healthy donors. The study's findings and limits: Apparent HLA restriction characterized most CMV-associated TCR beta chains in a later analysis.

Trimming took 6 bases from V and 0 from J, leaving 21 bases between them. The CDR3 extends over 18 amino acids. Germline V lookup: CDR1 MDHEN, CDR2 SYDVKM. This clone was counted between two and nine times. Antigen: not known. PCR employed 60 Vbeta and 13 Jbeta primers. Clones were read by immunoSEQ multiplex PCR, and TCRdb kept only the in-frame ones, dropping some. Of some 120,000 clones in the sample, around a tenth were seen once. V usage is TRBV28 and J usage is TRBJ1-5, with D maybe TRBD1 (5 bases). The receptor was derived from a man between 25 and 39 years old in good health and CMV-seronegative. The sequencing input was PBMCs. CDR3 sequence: CASSLSSDRFYSNQPQHF. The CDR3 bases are TGTGCCAGCAGCCTAAGCTCTGACAGATTTTATAGCAATCAGCCCCAGCATTTT.